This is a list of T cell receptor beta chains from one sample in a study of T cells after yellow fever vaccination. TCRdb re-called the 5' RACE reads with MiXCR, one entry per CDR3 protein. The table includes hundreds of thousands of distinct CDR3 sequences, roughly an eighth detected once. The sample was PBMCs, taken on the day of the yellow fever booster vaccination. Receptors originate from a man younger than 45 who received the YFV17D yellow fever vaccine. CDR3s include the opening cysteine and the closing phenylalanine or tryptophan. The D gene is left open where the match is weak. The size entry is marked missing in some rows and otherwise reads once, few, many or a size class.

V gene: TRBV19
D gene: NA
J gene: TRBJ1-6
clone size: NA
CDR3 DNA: TGTGCCAGTAGTACGCGGACAGCTGGGGGTTCACCCCTCCACTTT
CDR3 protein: CASSTRTAGGSPLHF

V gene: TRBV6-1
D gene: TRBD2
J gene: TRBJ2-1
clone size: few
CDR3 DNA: TGTGCCAGCAGTGTAAGCGGGAGGGCCTTGTTTGAGCAGTTCTTC
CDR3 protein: CASSVSGRALFEQFF

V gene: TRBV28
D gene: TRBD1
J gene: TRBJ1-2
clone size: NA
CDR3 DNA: TGTGCCAGCAGTCTTAACCACGGACAGGGGGCCCACTATGGCTACACCTTC
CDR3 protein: CASSLNHGQGAHYGYTF

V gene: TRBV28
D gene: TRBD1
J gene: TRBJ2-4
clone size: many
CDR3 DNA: TGTGCCAGCAGTGATCCGACAGGGGTTTTGGACATTCAGTACTTC
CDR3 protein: CASSDPTGVLDIQYF

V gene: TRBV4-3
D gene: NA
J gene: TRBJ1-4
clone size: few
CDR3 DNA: TGCGCCAGCAGCCGCATGCAGGGCAGCGGTGAAAAACTGTTTTTT
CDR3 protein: CASSRMQGSGEKLFF

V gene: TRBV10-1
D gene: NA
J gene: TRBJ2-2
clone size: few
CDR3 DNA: TGCGCCAGCAGTGAGTCCGGGACCGAGGGCACCGGGGAGCTGTTTTTT
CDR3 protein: CASSESGTEGTGELFF

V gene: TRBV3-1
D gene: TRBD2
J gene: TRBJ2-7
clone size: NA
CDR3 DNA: TGTGCCAGCAGCCAACCGGGACTAGCTATTCCCGAGCAGTACTTC
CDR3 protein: CASSQPGLAIPEQYF

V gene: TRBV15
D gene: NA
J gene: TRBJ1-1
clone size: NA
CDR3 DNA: TGTGCCACCAGATCACAGGTCCTTAACACTGAAGCTTTCTTT
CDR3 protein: CATRSQVLNTEAFF

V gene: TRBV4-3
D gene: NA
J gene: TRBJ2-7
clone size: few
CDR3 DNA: TGCGCCAGCAGCCAAGATAGAAGCGAGCAGTACTTC
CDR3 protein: CASSQDRSEQYF

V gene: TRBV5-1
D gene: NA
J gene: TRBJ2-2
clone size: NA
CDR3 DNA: TGCGCCAGCAGCTTGGTTCAAGACACCGGGGAGCTGTTTTTT
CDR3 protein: CASSLVQDTGELFF

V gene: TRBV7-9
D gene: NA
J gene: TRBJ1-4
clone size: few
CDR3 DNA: TGTGCCAGCAGGCCCCCGGGTCTCGAGGAAAAACTGTTTTTT
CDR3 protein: CASRPPGLEEKLFF

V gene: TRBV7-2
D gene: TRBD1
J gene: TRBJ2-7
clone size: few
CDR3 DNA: TGTGCCAGCAGCTCCCTGACAGGGACAGGCGAGCAGTACTTC
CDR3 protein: CASSSLTGTGEQYF

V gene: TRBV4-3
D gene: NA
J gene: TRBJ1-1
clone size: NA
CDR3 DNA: TGCGCCAGCAGCCGAGGGGCGCAGTACACCACTGAAGCTTTCTTT
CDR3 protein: CASSRGAQYTTEAFF

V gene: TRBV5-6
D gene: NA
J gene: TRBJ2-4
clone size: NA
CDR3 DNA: TGTGCCAGCAGCCGTGAAGGGAGGTGGGGACCTGGAGTAGCCAAAAACATTCAGTACTTC
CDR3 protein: CASSREGRWGPGVAKNIQYF

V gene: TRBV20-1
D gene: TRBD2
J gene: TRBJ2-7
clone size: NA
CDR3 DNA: TGCAGTGCTAGCAGTAATAGCGGGATTGCCTACGAGCAGTACTTC
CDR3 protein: CSASSNSGIAYEQYF

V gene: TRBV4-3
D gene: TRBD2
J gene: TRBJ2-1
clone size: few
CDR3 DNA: TGCGCCAGCAGCCAAGGGTCTAGCGGACTCTACAATGAGCAGTTCTTC
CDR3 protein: CASSQGSSGLYNEQFF

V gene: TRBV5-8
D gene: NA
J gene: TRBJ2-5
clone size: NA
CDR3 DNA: TGTGCCAGCAGACGCAGGCGACAAGAGACCCAGTACTTC
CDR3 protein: CASRRRRQETQYF

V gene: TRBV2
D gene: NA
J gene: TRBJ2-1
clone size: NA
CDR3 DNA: TGTGCCAGGAGCGGTAGCTCCTACAATGAGCAGTTCTTC
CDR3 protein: CARSGSSYNEQFF

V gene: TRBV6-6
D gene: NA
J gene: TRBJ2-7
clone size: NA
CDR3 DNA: TGTGCCACCAGCCCTTTAGACTACGAGCAGTACTTC
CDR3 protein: CATSPLDYEQYF

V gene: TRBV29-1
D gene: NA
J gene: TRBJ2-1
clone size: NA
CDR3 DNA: TGCAGCGTTGGTTGGCTCCCCTCCTACAATGAGCAGTTCTTC
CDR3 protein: CSVGWLPSYNEQFF

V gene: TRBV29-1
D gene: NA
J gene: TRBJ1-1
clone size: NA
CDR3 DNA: TGCAGCGCAAGACTGGACATACCGGCCACTGAAGCTTTCTTT
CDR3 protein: CSARLDIPATEAFF

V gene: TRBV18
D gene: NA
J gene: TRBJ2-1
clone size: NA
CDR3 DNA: TGTGCCAGCTCACCAGGAGGGTTTGAGCAGTTCTTC
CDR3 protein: CASSPGGFEQFF